One and the same sample provided the 13 T cell receptor beta chains below, sequenced in a study of T cell responses to AZD1222 COVID-19 vaccine. Assay: immunoSEQ multiplex PCR; the TCRdb copy retains only in-frame clones and omits some. In the table there are about 140,000 clones, 90% of which are singletons. The sample in question was peripheral blood, obtained on day 0 of AZD1222 vaccination. These receptors were collected from an adult in good health.

This clone was recorded only once. The chain employs TRBV5-1 and TRBJ1-6; unclear D gene. CDR1 and CDR2 (germline): SGHRS, YFSETQ. V was cut by 0 bases and J by 6 bases, with 10 bases left in between. The CDR3 has 15 amino acids. The CDR3 DNA reads as TGCGCCAGCAGCTTGGAGGCAGAGGGTAATTCACCCCTCCACTTT. Translating it yields CASSLEAEGNSPLHF.

The chain joins TRBV7-2 to TRBJ1-2; TRBD1 is a possible D gene (5 bases). Germline loops: CDR1 SGHTA, CDR2 FQGNSA. Deletions cut 5 bases from V and 8 bases from J, with 18 bases between. The CDR3 totals 14 residues. CDR3 nucleotides: TGTGCCAGCAGCCTCCCGGGACGTCGGAGGGGCTACACCTTC. It specifies CASSLPGRRRGYTF.

This chain uses TRBV5-1 with TRBJ1-4; the D is unclear. The CDR3 is 14 residues long. V lost 2 bases and J lost 7, with 12 bases in between. In germline, CDR1 is SGHRS, CDR2 YFSETQ. CDR3 region: CASSFQSPSEKLFF. The CDR3 nucleotides read TGCGCCAGCAGCTTCCAGAGCCCCTCTGAAAAACTGTTTTTT.

V and J are TRBV30 and TRBJ1-5; possible D gene TRBD1, 5 bases. The length of the CDR3 is 14 residues. CDR1 GTSNPN and CDR2 SVGIG come from the germline V gene (reference sequence). Trimming removed 3 bases from V and 1 base from J, with 10 bases in between. This chain's CDR3 is CAWRGTGSNQPQHF. The CDR3 region has the DNA TGTGCCTGGAGAGGGACGGGAAGCAATCAGCCCCAGCATTTT.

Only one count was recorded for this clone. This chain's CDR3 is CASSEYGQGPDEQFF. The CDR3 region has the DNA TGTGCCAGCAGTGAATATGGGCAGGGACCCGATGAGCAGTTCTTC. This rearrangement joins TRBV25-1 to TRBJ2-1; TRBD1 or TRBD2 may be the D gene (5 bases each). The CDR3 has 15 amino acids. Germline CDR1 MGHDK, CDR2 SYGVNS. The V gene lost 0 bases and the J gene lost 8 bases, with 14 bases spanning the gap.

This clone appeared a single time. V and J are TRBV7-2 and TRBJ1-6, with D maybe TRBD1 (6 bases). The V gene's germline CDR1 is SGHTA and CDR2 FQGNSA. Between the trimmed V and J ends, which lost 1 base and 0 bases, there was a span of 16 bases. The CDR3 runs 19 residues. This chain's CDR3 is CASSLDSQGSSSYNSPLHF. The CDR3 DNA sequence: TGTGCCAGCAGCTTAGATTCCCAGGGGTCGAGCTCCTATAATTCACCCCTCCACTTT.

This clone was picked up many times. The chain employs TRBV29-1 and TRBJ1-5; D perhaps matches TRBD1 (6 bases). V lost 4 bases and J 7 bases, leaving 17 bases between the germline ends. Germline V CDR1 and CDR2: SQVTM, ANQGSEA. The length of the CDR3 is 14 residues. The CDR3 loop reads CSVGGQTEAQPQHF. The CDR3 DNA reads as TGCAGCGTTGGAGGACAGACTGAAGCACAGCCCCAGCATTTT.

The V gene is TRBV7-2, the J gene TRBJ2-3, with 10 bases fitting TRBD2. Looked up from germline, CDR1 is SGHTA and CDR2 is FQGNSA. CDR3 length: 16 amino acids. With V trimmed by 5 bases and J by 3 bases, 8 bases remained unmatched. DNA for the CDR3: TGTGCCAGCAGCACCAGAGCGGGAGGGCCGACAGATACGCAGTATTTT. Its protein is CASSTRAGGPTDTQYF.

The CDR3 DNA reads as TGTGCCAGCAGCTGGCGGGGGACCATGAACACTGAAGCTTTCTTT. Its protein is CASSWRGTMNTEAFF. The genes are TRBV5-4 and TRBJ1-1; D may be TRBD1 (5 bases). Germline lookup yields CDR1 SGHNT and CDR2 YYREEE (reference sequence). This CDR3 spans 15 amino acids. Between the trimmed V and J ends, which lost 3 bases and 0 bases, there was a span of 12 bases.

This chain connects TRBV3-1 (or the pseudogene TRBV3-2) to TRBJ2-7; 8 nucleotides match TRBD2. V lost 5 bases to trimming and J lost 5 bases; unmatched junction nucleotides: 11. This CDR3 has 15 residues. Germline V gene data show CDR1 as LGHDT and CDR2 as YNNKEL (reference sequence). CDR3 region: CASSVPGGLLHEQYF. CDR3 nucleotide sequence: TGTGCCAGCAGCGTACCGGGGGGGCTTCTCCACGAGCAGTACTTC.

As for this clone: Compared with germline, one end of the junction differs, possibly owing to a read error. The chain joins TRBV7-7 to TRBJ2-3; possibly TRBD2 for D (8 bases). This CDR3 has 14 amino acids. The germline gives CDR1 SSHAT, CDR2 FNYEAQ (reference sequence). In DNA, the CDR3 is TGTGCTAGCAGCTTAGCGGGACAGACAGATACGCAGTATTTT. This codes for CASSLAGQTDTQYF.

The chain combines TRBV30 with TRBJ1-5; 8 nucleotides align to TRBD1. The CDR3 is 13 amino acids. Trimming took 3 bases from V and 4 from J; bases not matched to a gene: 2. In germline, CDR1 is GTSNPN, CDR2 SVGIG (reference sequence). Here the CDR3 DNA reads TGTGCCTGGAGGGACAGGGTAAATCAGCCCCAGCATTTT. This gives the protein CAWRDRVNQPQHF.

The chain combines TRBV5-1 with TRBJ2-1, with TRBD2 identical over 7 bases. The J segment lost 4 bases and the V segment lost 4 bases, leaving 11 bases of the junction unmatched. The CDR3 runs to 16 residues. CDR1 SGHRS and CDR2 YFSETQ come from the germline V gene. CDR3 loop: CASSPELADTYNEQFF. The CDR3 nucleotides read TGCGCCAGCAGCCCCGAGCTAGCGGACACATACAATGAGCAGTTCTTC.